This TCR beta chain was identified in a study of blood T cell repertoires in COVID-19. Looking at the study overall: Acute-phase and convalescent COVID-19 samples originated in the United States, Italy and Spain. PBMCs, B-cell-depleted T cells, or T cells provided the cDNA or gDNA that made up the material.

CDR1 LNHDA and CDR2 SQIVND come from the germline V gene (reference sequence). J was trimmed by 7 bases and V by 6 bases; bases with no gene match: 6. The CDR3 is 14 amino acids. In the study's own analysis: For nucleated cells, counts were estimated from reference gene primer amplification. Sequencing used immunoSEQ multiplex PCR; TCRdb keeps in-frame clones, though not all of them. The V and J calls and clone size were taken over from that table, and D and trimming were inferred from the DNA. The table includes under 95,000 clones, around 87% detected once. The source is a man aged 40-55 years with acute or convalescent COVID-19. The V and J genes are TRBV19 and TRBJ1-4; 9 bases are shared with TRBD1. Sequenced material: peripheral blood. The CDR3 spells CASSRDRVGEKLFF. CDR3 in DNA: TGTGCCAGTAGCCGGGACAGGGTGGGTGAAAAACTGTTTTTT.